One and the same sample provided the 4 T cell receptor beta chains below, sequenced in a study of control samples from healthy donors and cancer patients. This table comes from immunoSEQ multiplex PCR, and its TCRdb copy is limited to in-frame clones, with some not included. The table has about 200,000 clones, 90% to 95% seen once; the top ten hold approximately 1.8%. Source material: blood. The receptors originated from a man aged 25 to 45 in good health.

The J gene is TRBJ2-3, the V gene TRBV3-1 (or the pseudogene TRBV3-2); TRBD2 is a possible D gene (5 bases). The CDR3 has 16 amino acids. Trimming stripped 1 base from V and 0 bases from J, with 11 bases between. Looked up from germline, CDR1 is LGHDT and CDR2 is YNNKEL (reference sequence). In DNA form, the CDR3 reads TGTGCCAGCAGCCAAGGGCGGGCGACTAGCACAGATACGCAGTATTTT. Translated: CASSQGRATSTDTQYF.

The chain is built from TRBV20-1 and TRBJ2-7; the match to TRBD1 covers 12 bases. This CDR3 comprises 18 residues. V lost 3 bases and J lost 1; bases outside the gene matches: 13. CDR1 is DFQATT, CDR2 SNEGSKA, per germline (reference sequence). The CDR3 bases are TGCAGTGCTAGTAGGCCGGGGGGGACAGGGGGCCTTTCCTACGAGCAGTACTTC. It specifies CSASRPGGTGGLSYEQYF.

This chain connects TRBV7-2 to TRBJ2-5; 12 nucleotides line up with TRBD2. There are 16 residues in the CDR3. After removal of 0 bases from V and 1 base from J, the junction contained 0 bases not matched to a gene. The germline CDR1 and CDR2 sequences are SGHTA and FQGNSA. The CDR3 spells CASSLATSGGQETQYF. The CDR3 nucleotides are TGTGCCAGCAGCTTAGCGACTAGCGGGGGCCAAGAGACCCAGTACTTC. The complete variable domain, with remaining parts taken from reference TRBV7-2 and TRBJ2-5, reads GAGVSQSPSNKVTEKGKDVELRCDPISGHTALYWYRQSLGQGLEFLIYFQGNSAPDKSGLPSDRFSAERTGGSVSTLTIQRTQQEDSAVYLCASSLATSGGQETQYFGPGTRLLVL.

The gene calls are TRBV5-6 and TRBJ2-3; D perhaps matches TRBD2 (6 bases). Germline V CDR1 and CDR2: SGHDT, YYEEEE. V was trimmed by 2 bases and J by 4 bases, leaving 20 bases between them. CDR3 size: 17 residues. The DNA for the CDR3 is TGTGCCAGCAGCTTATTCTCCCCGACTAGGCAAGCAGATACGCAGTATTTT. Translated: CASSLFSPTRQADTQYF.